Listed below are T cell receptor beta chains from one sample, sequenced in a study of a mutant IDH1 vaccine in newly diagnosed glioma. Measured with immunoSEQ multiplex PCR; TCRdb has only the in-frame clones, and not every one. The sample consists of some 51,000 clones, approximately 78% of them appearing once. Their target antigens are unknown. The sequencing used PBMCs, collected from a glioma patient whose treatment included an IDH1 peptide vaccine. Receptors originate from a man in his forties or fifties with glioma. The CDR3 runs from the conserved cysteine through the conserved F or W. The D gene is left open where the match is weak. Size tells how often a clone was seen (once, few, many) or the class of an expanded clone, and some rows leave it out.

D: .
V: TRBV2
length: 12
J: TRBJ1-1
size: .
CDR3: CASSVLAGRAFF
DNA: TGTGCCAGCAGTGTTTTGGCAGGGAGGGCTTTCTTT

D: TRBD1
V: TRBV27
length: 14
J: TRBJ2-2
size: once
CDR3: CASHRQGAGGELFF
DNA: TGTGCCAGCCACCGACAGGGGGCGGGCGGGGAGCTGTTTTTT

D: TRBD1
V: TRBV5-1
length: 16
J: TRBJ1-2
size: .
CDR3: CASSTGTGGADYGYTF
DNA: TGCGCCAGCAGCACCGGGACAGGGGGCGCGGACTATGGCTACACCTTC

D: TRBD2
V: TRBV29-1
length: 16
J: TRBJ2-7
size: .
CDR3: CSVSGGPLFSSYEQYF
DNA: TGCAGCGTTTCGGGGGGTCCCCTCTTTAGCTCCTACGAGCAGTACTTC

D: .
V: TRBV19
length: 15
J: TRBJ1-4
size: .
CDR3: CASSPRRQTNEKLFF
DNA: TGTGCCAGTAGCCCCAGGAGGCAAACTAATGAAAAACTGTTTTTT

D: .
V: TRBV7-2
length: 14
J: TRBJ1-1
size: .
CDR3: CASSIIQGNTEAFF
DNA: TGTGCCAGCAGTATTATTCAGGGGAACACTGAAGCTTTCTTT

D: TRBD2
V: TRBV7-2
length: 14
J: TRBJ2-7
size: .
CDR3: CASSLGRVAGEQYF
DNA: TGTGCCAGCAGCTTAGGCAGGGTAGCGGGAGAGCAGTACTTC

D: TRBD1
V: TRBV6-4
length: 13
J: TRBJ1-6
size: .
CDR3: CASDRVIGSPLHF
DNA: TGTGCCAGTGACAGGGTAATAGGGTCACCCCTCCACTTT

D: .
V: TRBV30
length: 13
J: TRBJ1-1
size: .
CDR3: CAWSPFLPVEAFF
DNA: TGTGCCTGGAGTCCGTTCCTCCCGGTTGAAGCTTTCTTT

D: TRBD2
V: TRBV7-2
length: 17
J: TRBJ2-2
size: .
CDR3: CASSSRLGTINTGELFF
DNA: TGTGCCAGCAGCTCCCGGTTGGGGACTATTAACACCGGGGAGCTGTTTTTT

D: TRBD1
V: TRBV30
length: 15
J: TRBJ1-2
size: .
CDR3: CAWSTGARLGYGYTF
DNA: TGTGCCTGGAGTACAGGGGCCAGACTCGGGTATGGCTACACCTTC

D: .
V: TRBV9
length: 16
J: TRBJ2-5
size: .
CDR3: CASSSPGEDPQETQYF
DNA: TGTGCCAGCAGCTCACCAGGGGAGGATCCCCAAGAGACCCAGTACTTC

D: .
V: TRBV7-2
length: 13
J: TRBJ1-1
size: .
CDR3: CASSFNRNTEAFF
DNA: TGTGCCAGCAGCTTTAACAGGAACACTGAAGCTTTCTTT

D: .
V: TRBV20-1
length: 11
J: TRBJ1-1
size: .
CDR3: CSARGQAEAFF
DNA: TGCAGTGCTAGAGGGCAGGCTGAAGCTTTCTTT

D: .
V: TRBV4-1
length: 15
J: TRBJ1-1
size: few
CDR3: CASSQSRASTAEAFF
DNA: TGCGCCAGCAGCCAATCGAGAGCCTCAACGGCTGAAGCTTTCTTT

D: TRBD1
V: TRBV7-8
length: 13
J: TRBJ1-2
size: .
CDR3: CASSLGGTVGYTF
DNA: TGTGCCAGCAGCTTAGGCGGGACAGTAGGCTACACCTTC

D: .
V: TRBV5-6
length: 18
J: TRBJ2-7
size: .
CDR3: CASSLTTLIRKLSYEQYF
DNA: TGTGCCAGCAGCTTGACTACACTCATACGAAAACTTTCCTACGAGCAGTACTTC

D: TRBD1
V: TRBV4-2
length: 16
J: TRBJ2-3
size: .
CDR3: CASSQELTGGTDTQYF
DNA: TGTGCCAGCAGCCAAGAACTTACAGGGGGCACAGATACGCAGTATTTT

D: .
V: TRBV12-2
length: 14
J: TRBJ1-4
size: once
CDR3: CASRVDSYNEKLFF
DNA: TGTGCAAGTCGCGTCGACAGTTATAATGAAAAACTGTTTTTT

D: .
V: TRBV6-5
length: 12
J: TRBJ1-1
size: once
CDR3: CASSPRQNEAFF
DNA: TGTGCCAGCAGTCCCCGACAGAATGAAGCTTTCTTT

D: .
V: TRBV11-1
length: 14
J: TRBJ1-5
size: .
CDR3: CASSPSGIGQPQHF
DNA: TGTGCCAGCAGCCCCTCGGGGATCGGGCAGCCCCAGCATTTT

D: .
V: TRBV5-1
length: 14
J: TRBJ1-1
size: .
CDR3: CASSALGRNTEAFF
DNA: TGCGCCAGCAGCGCCCTGGGCAGGAACACTGAAGCTTTCTTT

D: .
V: TRBV19
length: 14
J: TRBJ1-1
size: .
CDR3: CASSKGTENTEAFF
DNA: TGTGCCAGTAGTAAAGGGACTGAGAACACTGAAGCTTTCTTT

D: .
V: TRBV19
length: 13
J: TRBJ1-2
size: .
CDR3: CASRQGNQYGYTF
DNA: TGTGCCAGTAGACAGGGAAATCAGTATGGCTACACCTTC

D: .
V: TRBV5-6
length: 15
J: TRBJ2-7
size: .
CDR3: CASSFGGDGPYEQYF
DNA: TGTGCCAGCAGCTTCGGAGGCGACGGACCCTACGAGCAGTACTTC

D: .
V: TRBV7-9
length: 13
J: TRBJ1-5
size: .
CDR3: CASSQGRGQPQHF
DNA: TGTGCCAGCAGCCAAGGCCGAGGGCAGCCCCAGCATTTT

D: .
V: TRBV5-5
length: 15
J: TRBJ1-1
size: .
CDR3: CASSLNLRMNTEAFF
DNA: TGTGCCAGCAGCCTAAATCTTAGGATGAACACTGAAGCTTTCTTT

D: .
V: TRBV5-1
length: 15
J: TRBJ1-1
size: .
CDR3: CASSLVPPSNTEAFF
DNA: TGCGCCAGCAGCTTGGTCCCCCCATCGAACACTGAAGCTTTCTTT

D: .
V: TRBV5-4
length: 16
J: TRBJ1-3
size: .
CDR3: CASSSGSGATGNTIYF
DNA: TGTGCCAGCTCCTCTGGGTCGGGGGCGACCGGAAACACCATATATTTT

D: TRBD2
V: TRBV10-3
length: 18
J: TRBJ2-7
size: .
CDR3: CAISANHPSERGVYEQYF
DNA: TGTGCCATCAGCGCGAATCACCCTTCGGAGCGGGGAGTCTACGAGCAGTACTTC

D: .
V: TRBV9
length: 15
J: TRBJ2-1
size: .
CDR3: CASSVAWLPYNEQFF
DNA: TGTGCCAGCAGCGTGGCTTGGTTGCCCTACAATGAGCAGTTCTTC

D: .
V: TRBV5-1
length: 14
J: TRBJ2-1
size: .
CDR3: CASSLLTGYNEQFF
DNA: TGCGCCAGCAGCTTGTTAACGGGTTACAATGAGCAGTTCTTC

D: .
V: TRBV6-5
length: 15
J: TRBJ1-1
size: few
CDR3: CASRRDARTNTEAFF
DNA: TGTGCCAGCAGGCGGGACGCCCGAACGAACACTGAAGCTTTCTTT

D: .
V: TRBV2
length: 15
J: TRBJ2-7
size: .
CDR3: CASSEAEADTYEQYF
DNA: TGTGCCAGCAGTGAAGCTGAGGCAGATACCTACGAGCAGTACTTC

D: .
V: TRBV10-3
length: 15
J: TRBJ2-1
size: .
CDR3: CAISEGASLYNEQFF
DNA: TGTGCCATCAGTGAAGGGGCGAGCCTCTACAATGAGCAGTTCTTC

D: .
V: TRBV10-3
length: 15
J: TRBJ2-5
size: .
CDR3: CAISAQSSDKETQYF
DNA: TGTGCCATCAGTGCTCAATCTAGTGATAAAGAGACCCAGTACTTC

D: .
V: TRBV30
length: 12
J: TRBJ1-1
size: .
CDR3: CALRQENTEAFF
DNA: TGTGCCTTACGACAGGAGAACACTGAAGCTTTCTTT

D: .
V: TRBV5-6
length: 14
J: TRBJ1-1
size: .
CDR3: CASSLGAGLTEAFF
DNA: TGTGCCAGCAGCTTGGGGGCAGGGCTCACTGAAGCTTTCTTT

D: .
V: TRBV27
length: 10
J: TRBJ1-4
size: .
CDR3: CASMGEKLFF
DNA: TGTGCCAGCATGGGTGAAAAACTGTTTTTT

D: TRBD1
V: TRBV30
length: 15
J: TRBJ1-5
size: once
CDR3: CAWVPRDRPNQPQHF
DNA: TGTGCCTGGGTTCCCCGGGACAGGCCCAATCAGCCCCAGCATTTT

D: .
V: TRBV19
length: 16
J: TRBJ2-2
size: .
CDR3: CASSIDGPSGTGELFF
DNA: TGTGCCAGTAGTATAGATGGTCCCTCGGGGACCGGGGAGCTGTTTTTT

D: .
V: TRBV6-6
length: 13
J: TRBJ1-2
size: .
CDR3: CASTPGQNYGYTF
DNA: TGTGCCAGCACCCCCGGGCAGAACTATGGCTACACCTTC